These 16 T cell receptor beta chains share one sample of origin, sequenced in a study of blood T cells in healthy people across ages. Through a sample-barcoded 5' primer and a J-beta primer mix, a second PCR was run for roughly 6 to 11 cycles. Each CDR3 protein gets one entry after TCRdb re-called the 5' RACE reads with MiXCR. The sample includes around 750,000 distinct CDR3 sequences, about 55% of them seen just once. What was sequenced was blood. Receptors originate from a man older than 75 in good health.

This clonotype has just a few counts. The CDR3 protein is CASSVQGTLSTDTQYF. The CDR3, as DNA: TGTGCCAGCAGTGTCCAGGGGACCCTGAGCACAGATACGCAGTATTTT. The J gene is TRBJ2-3, the V gene TRBV2, with a tentative D call TRBD1 (6 bases). The length of the CDR3 is 16 residues. Per the germline V gene, CDR1 is SNHLY and CDR2 is FYNNEI. V lost 4 bases to trimming and J lost 0 bases, with 14 bases between them.

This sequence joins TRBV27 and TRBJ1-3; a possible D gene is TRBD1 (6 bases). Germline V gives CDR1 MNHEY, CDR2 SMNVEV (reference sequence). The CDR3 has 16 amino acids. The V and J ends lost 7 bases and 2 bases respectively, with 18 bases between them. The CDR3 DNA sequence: TGTGCCAGCACCAGTGGGACAAGGGGCCCTGGAAACACCATATATTTT. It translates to CASTSGTRGPGNTIYF.

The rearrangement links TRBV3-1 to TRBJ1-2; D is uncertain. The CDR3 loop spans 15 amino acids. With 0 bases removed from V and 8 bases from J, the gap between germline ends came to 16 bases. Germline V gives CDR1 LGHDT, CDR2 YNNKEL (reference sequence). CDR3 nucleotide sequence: TGTGCCAGCAGCCAAGATGGGGTTGGTCCAGACGGCTACACCTTC. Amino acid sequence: CASSQDGVGPDGYTF.

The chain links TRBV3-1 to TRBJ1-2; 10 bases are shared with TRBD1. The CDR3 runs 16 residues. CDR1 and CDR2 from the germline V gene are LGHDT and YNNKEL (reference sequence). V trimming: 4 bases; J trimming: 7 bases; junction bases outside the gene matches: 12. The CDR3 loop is CASSRKVAGTGVGYTF. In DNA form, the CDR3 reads TGTGCCAGCAGCCGTAAAGTTGCCGGGACAGGGGTTGGCTACACCTTC. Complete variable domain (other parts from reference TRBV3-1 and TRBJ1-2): DTAVSQTPKYLVTQMGNDKSIKCEQNLGHDTMYWYKQDSKKFLKIMFSYNNKELIINETVPNRFSPKSPDKAHLNLHINSLELGDSAVYFCASSRKVAGTGVGYTFGSGTRLTVV.

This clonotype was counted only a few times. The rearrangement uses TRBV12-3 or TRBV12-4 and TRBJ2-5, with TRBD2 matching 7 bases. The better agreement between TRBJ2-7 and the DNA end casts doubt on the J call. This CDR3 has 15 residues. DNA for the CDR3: TGTGCCAGCAGGCCCCCGGGTGCGGGAGTTAGCGAGCAGTACTTC. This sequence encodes CASRPPGAGVSEQYF.

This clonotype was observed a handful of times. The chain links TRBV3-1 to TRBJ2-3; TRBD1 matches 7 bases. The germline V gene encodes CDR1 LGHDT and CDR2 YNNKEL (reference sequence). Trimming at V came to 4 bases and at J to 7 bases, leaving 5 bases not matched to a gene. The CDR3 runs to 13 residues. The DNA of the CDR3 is TGTGCCAGCAGCCTTAAGACAGGGTATACGCAGTATTTT. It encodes CASSLKTGYTQYF.

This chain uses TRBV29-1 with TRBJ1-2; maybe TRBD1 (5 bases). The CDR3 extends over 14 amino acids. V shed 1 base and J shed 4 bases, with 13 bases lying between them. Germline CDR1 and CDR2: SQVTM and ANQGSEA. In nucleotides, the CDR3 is TGCAGCGTTGAAGCTCGGGGCCGGCCCTATGGCTACACCTTC. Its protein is CSVEARGRPYGYTF. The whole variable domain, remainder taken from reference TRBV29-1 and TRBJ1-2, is SAVISQKPSRDICQRGTSLTIQCQVDSQVTMMFWYRQQPGQSLTLIATANQGSEATYESGFVIDKFPISRPNLTFSTLTVSNMSPEDSSIYLCSVEARGRPYGYTFGSGTRLTVV.

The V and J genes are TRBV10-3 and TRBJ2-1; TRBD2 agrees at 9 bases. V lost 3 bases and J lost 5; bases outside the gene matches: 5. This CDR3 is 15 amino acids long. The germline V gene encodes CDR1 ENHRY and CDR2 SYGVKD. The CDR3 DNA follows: TGTGCCATCAGTGATGGCCTAGCGGGGAACAATGAGCAGTTCTTC. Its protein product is CAISDGLAGNNEQFF.

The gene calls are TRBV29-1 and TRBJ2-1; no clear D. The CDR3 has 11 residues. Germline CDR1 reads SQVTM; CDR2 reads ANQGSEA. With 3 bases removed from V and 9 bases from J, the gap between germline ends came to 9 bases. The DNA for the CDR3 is TGCAGCGTTGAGGGGAACAGTGAGCAGTTCTTC. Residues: CSVEGNSEQFF.

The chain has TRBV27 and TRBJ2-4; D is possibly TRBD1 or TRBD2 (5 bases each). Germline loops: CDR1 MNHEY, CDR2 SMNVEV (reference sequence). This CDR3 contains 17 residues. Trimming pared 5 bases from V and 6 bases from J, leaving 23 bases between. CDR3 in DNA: TGTGCCAGCAGTGCAACCGGGACCCGCACCCTCTCAAACATTCAGTACTTC. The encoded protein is CASSATGTRTLSNIQYF.

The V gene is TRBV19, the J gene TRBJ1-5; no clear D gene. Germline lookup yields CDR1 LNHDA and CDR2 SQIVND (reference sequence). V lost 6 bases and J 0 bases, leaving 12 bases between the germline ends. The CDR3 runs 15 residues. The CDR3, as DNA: TGTGCCAGTAGAGAGGGCCCGTATAGCAATCAGCCCCAGCATTTT. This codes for CASREGPYSNQPQHF.

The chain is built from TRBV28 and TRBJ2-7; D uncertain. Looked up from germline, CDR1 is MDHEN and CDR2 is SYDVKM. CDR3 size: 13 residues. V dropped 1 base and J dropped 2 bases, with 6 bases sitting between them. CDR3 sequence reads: CASSLYFTYEQYF. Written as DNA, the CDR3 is TGTGCCAGCAGTTTATACTTCACCTACGAGCAGTACTTC.

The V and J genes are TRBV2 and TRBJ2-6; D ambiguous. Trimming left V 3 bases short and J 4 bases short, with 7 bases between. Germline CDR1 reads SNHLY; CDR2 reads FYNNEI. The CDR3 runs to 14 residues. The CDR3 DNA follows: TGTGCCAGCAGTGACGGCAGGGGGGCCAACGTCCTGACTTTC. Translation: CASSDGRGANVLTF.

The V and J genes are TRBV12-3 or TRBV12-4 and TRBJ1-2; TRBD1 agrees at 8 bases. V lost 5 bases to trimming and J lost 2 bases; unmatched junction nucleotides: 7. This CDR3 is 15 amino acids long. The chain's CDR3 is CASSTPWTGNYGYTF. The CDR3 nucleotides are TGTGCCAGCAGTACTCCCTGGACAGGGAACTATGGCTACACCTTC.

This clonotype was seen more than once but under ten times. CDR3 in amino acids: CASSPLTGGGYEQYF. For the CDR3, the DNA is TGTGCCAGCAGCCCCTTGACAGGGGGTGGCTACGAGCAGTACTTC. This sequence joins TRBV11-2 and TRBJ2-7; 9 nucleotides align to TRBD1. This CDR3 has 15 residues. Germline CDR1 is SGHAT and CDR2 is FQNNGV. Unmatched junction bases numbered 8, after V lost 5 bases and J lost 3 bases.

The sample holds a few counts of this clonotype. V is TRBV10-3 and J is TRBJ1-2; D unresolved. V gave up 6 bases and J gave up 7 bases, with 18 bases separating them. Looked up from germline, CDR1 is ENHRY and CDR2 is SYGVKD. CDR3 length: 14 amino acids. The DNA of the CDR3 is TGTGCCATCAGGGAAGGGAGTGCCCTCTCTGGCTACACCTTC. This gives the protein CAIREGSALSGYTF.